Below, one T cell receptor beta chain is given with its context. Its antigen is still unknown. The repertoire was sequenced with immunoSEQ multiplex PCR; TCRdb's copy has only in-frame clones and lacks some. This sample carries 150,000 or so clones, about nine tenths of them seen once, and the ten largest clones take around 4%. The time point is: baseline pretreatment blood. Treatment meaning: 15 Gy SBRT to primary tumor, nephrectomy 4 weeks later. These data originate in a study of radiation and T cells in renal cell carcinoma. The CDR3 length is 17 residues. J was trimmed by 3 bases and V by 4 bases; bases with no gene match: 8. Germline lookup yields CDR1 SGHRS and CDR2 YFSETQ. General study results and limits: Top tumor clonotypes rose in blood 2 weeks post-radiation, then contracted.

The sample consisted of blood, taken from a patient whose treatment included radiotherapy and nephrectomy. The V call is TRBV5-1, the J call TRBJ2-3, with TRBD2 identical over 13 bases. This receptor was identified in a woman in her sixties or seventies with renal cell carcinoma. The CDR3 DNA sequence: TGCGCCAGCAGCGCGACTAGCGGGGGGCCGGGGACAGATACGCAGTATTTT. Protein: CASSATSGGPGTDTQYF.